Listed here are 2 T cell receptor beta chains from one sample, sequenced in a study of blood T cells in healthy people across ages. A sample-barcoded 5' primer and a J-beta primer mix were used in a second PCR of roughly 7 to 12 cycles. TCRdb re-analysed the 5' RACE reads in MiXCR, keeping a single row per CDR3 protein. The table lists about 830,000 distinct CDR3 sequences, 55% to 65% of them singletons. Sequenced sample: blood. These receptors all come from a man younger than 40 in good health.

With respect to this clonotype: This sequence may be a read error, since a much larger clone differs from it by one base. The CDR3 DNA sequence: TGCGCCAGCAGCTTTGACTCAGCCCTTGACTACACCTTC. It codes for CASSFDSALDYTF. The rearrangement joins TRBV5-1 to TRBJ1-2; D call uncertain. CDR3 length equals 13 residues. The V end was cut by 2 bases, the J end by 10 bases, with 15 bases between. Germline CDR1 reads SGHRS; CDR2 reads YFSETQ.

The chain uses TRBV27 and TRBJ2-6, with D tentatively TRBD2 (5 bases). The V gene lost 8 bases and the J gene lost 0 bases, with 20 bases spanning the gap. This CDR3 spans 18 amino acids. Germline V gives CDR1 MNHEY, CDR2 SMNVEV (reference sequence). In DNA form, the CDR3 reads TGTGCCAGCCAAGAAGCAGGACTTCCTCTCTCTGGGGCCAACGTCCTGACTTTC. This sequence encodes CASQEAGLPLSGANVLTF.